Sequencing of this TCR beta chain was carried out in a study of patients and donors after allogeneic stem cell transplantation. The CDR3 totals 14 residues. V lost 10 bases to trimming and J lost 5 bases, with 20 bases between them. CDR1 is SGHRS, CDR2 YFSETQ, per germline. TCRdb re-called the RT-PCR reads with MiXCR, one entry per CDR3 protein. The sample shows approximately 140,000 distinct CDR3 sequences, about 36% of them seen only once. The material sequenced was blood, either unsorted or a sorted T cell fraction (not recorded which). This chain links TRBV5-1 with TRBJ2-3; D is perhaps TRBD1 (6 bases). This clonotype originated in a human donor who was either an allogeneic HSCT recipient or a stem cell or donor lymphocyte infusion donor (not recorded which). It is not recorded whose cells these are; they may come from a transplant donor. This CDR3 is CAAAYRTAIDTQYF. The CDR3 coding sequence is TGCGCCGCGGCCTACAGGACAGCCATAGATACGCAGTATTTT.